These 12 T cell receptor beta chains were sequenced from one sample in a study of blood T cells in healthy people across ages. A second PCR of 7 to 11 cycles used a sample-barcoded 5' primer and a J-beta primer mix. MiXCR was run by TCRdb on the 5' RACE reads, yielding one entry per CDR3 protein. Of around 1,500,000 distinct CDR3 sequences in the sample, about 40% were seen once. Sample: blood. The receptors come from a woman aged 18-29 years in good health.

The chain recombines TRBV12-3 or TRBV12-4 with TRBJ1-3, with unresolved D. There are 15 residues in the CDR3. Trimming removed 10 bases at V and 4 bases at J, with 20 bases between. CDR3 in DNA: TGTGCCATCGGTGGTGAGAGGGCCCCCGGAAACACCATATATTTT. It translates to CAIGGERAPGNTIYF.

The chain combines TRBV7-8 with TRBJ2-5; D may be TRBD1 (6 bases). In germline, CDR1 is SGHVS, CDR2 FQNEAQ. Deletions cut 4 bases from V and 5 bases from J, with 14 bases between. This CDR3 contains 14 residues. Here the CDR3 reads CASSYKQGLETQYF. The CDR3 DNA reads as TGTGCCAGCAGCTATAAACAGGGCTTGGAGACCCAGTACTTC.

This chain joins TRBV7-2 and TRBJ2-4; a possible D gene is TRBD1 (6 bases). Trimming removed 4 bases from V and 16 bases from J, with 23 bases in between. Germline-derived CDR1 and CDR2 are SGHTA and FQGNSA. The CDR3 is 14 amino acids. CDR3: CASSSPGTKDEQYF. In nucleotides, the CDR3 is TGTGCCAGCAGCTCCCCCGGGACAAAAGACGAGCAATACTTC. Together with reference TRBV7-2 and TRBJ2-4, the CDR3 gives the full variable domain: GAGVSQSPSNKVTEKGKDVELRCDPISGHTALYWYRQSLGQGLEFLIYFQGNSAPDKSGLPSDRFSAERTGGSVSTLTIQRTQQEDSAVYLCASSSPGTKDEQYFGAGTRLSVL.

The V gene is TRBV12-3 or TRBV12-4, the J gene TRBJ2-5; D may be TRBD2 (6 bases). Trimming shortened V by 11 bases and J by 11 bases, and 24 bases separated the two germline ends. This CDR3 region has 13 residues. For the CDR3, the DNA is TGTGCCGGGTCCCTAGGGTCGACGGGGGAGCAGTACTTC. Protein sequence: CAGSLGSTGEQYF.

This clonotype was counted a few times. CDR3 nucleotide sequence: TGCAGTGCAGACAGGGGGCTGGGGTATGGCTACACCTTC. Its translation is CSADRGLGYGYTF. The genes are TRBV20-1 and TRBJ1-2; TRBD1 aligns across 10 bases. This CDR3 spans 13 amino acids. The germline CDR1 and CDR2 sequences are DFQATT and SNEGSKA (reference sequence). With V trimmed by 6 bases and J by 5 bases, 6 bases remained unmatched.

The chain links TRBV10-3 to TRBJ2-1, with 11 bases identical to TRBD2. The length of the CDR3 is 15 residues. Germline values: CDR1 ENHRY, CDR2 SYGVKD. After removal of 6 bases from V and 8 bases from J, the junction contained 9 bases not matched to a gene. The CDR3 DNA is TGTGCCATCAGGACGGGACTAGCGGCAAGCGATGAGCAGTTCTTC. Translation: CAIRTGLAASDEQFF.

The chain links TRBV6-1 to TRBJ2-1, with a tentative D call TRBD2 (5 bases). The end of the DNA is better explained by TRBJ2-7, so the J call may be wrong. Germline CDR1 and CDR2: MNHNS and SASEGT. CDR3 length equals 15 residues. CDR3: CASILSPGSYNEQYF. In DNA, the CDR3 is TGTGCCAGCATTCTTAGCCCGGGGTCCTACAATGAGCAGTACTTC.

Comments on this clonotype: At one of its ends the junction is not consistent with the germline gene, which may arise from a read error. The V call is TRBV4-1, the J call TRBJ1-4, with 7 bases identical to TRBD1. CDR3 length equals 13 residues. Germline CDR1 and CDR2: MGHRA and YSYEKL. The CDR3 sequence: CASMGQPNDKLFF. CDR3 bases: TGCGCCAGCATGGGACAGCCTAATGACAAACTGTTTTTT.

This clonotype was counted ten times or more. This sequence joins TRBV28 and TRBJ2-7; no reliable D call. The CDR3 runs 13 residues. V lost 5 bases and J lost 0, with 8 bases in between. Germline V lookup: CDR1 MDHEN, CDR2 SYDVKM. The CDR3 region has the DNA TGTGCCAGCAGTCTCTACAGCTCCTACGAGCAGTACTTC. Translated: CASSLYSSYEQYF.

The chain employs TRBV6-1 and TRBJ2-7, with 8 positions matching TRBD1. The CDR3 covers 13 residues. Germline V gene lookup returns CDR1 MNHNS and CDR2 SASEGT. Trimming cost V 0 bases and J 9 bases; bases outside gene matches: 4. CDR3: CASSEARDRMQYF. The CDR3 DNA sequence: TGTGCCAGCAGTGAAGCGAGGGACAGGATGCAGTACTTC.

This clonotype was observed a handful of times. The chain is built from TRBV6-1 and TRBJ2-7; 9 bases are shared with TRBD1. V was pared by 6 bases and J by 2 bases, with 8 bases of the junction left unmatched. The germline V gene encodes CDR1 MNHNS and CDR2 SASEGT. This CDR3 contains 15 residues. The DNA for the CDR3 is TGTGCCAGCAGGGACCGGGACAGGGAAGCCTACGAGCAGTACTTC. Translated, it gives CASRDRDREAYEQYF.

In this sample, this clonotype turned up a few times. The CDR3 region is CASSPLAWGTYNEQFF. The DNA for the CDR3 is TGTGCCAGCAGCCCCCTAGCCTGGGGAACTTACAATGAGCAGTTCTTC. The rearrangement links TRBV3-1 to TRBJ2-1; perhaps TRBD2 as D (5 bases). From germline, CDR1 is LGHDT and CDR2 YNNKEL (reference sequence). Trimming took off 4 bases at V and 4 bases at J, with 17 bases between the two ends. CDR3 length: 16 amino acids.